A single sample gave rise to the 16 T cell receptor beta chains below, sequenced in a study of patients and donors after allogeneic stem cell transplantation. Each CDR3 protein is one row after TCRdb ran MiXCR on the RT-PCR reads. The table records some 960,000 distinct CDR3 sequences, 15% to 20% of them present only once. Sequenced: blood, either unsorted or a sorted T cell fraction (not recorded which). The origin of the receptors is a human donor who was either an allogeneic HSCT recipient or a stem cell or donor lymphocyte infusion donor (not recorded which). It is not recorded whose cells these are; they may come from a transplant donor.

This clonotype was seen a few times. The chain links TRBV10-3 to TRBJ1-3; D gene unclear. Germline V gene data show CDR1 as ENHRY and CDR2 as SYGVKD. The V end lost 7 bases, the J end lost 0 bases, and 13 bases lay between the germline ends. The CDR3 consists of 15 residues. CDR3 bases: TGTGCCATCAACGGCGGCCCCAGCTCTGGAAACACCATATATTTT. Translated: CAINGGPSSGNTIYF.

This clonotype was detected ten times or more. The genes are TRBV12-3 or TRBV12-4 and TRBJ1-1; D is unclear. V gave up 7 bases and J gave up 9 bases, with 15 bases separating them. This CDR3 is 12 amino acids long. The CDR3 sequence is CASTEGPVKAFF. CDR3 nucleotides: TGTGCCAGCACCGAAGGTCCAGTCAAAGCTTTCTTT.

The rearrangement uses TRBV20-1 and TRBJ1-6; D gene ambiguous. The V and J ends lost 5 bases and 5 bases respectively, with 16 bases between them. The CDR3 runs to 15 residues. CDR1 and CDR2 (germline): DFQATT, SNEGSKA (reference sequence). The CDR3 DNA sequence: TGCAGTGCTCGACTACGTCAGATCAATAATTCACCCCTCCACTTT. Its translation is CSARLRQINNSPLHF.

The rearrangement joins TRBV2 to TRBJ2-7; D possibly matches TRBD1 or TRBD2 (5 bases each). This CDR3 is built from 13 residues. Trimming removed 6 bases at V and 1 base at J, with 10 bases between. Germline assignment: CDR1 SNHLY and CDR2 FYNNEI. Here the CDR3 reads CASRGDGSYEQYF. The DNA of the CDR3 is TGTGCCAGCAGGGGGGACGGATCCTACGAGCAGTACTTC. The full variable domain, in which reference TRBV2 and TRBJ2-7 provide the parts outside the CDR3, is EPEVTQTPSHQVTQMGQEVILRCVPISNHLYFYWYRQILGQKVEFLVSFYNNEISEKSEIFDDQFSVERPDGSNFTLKIRSTKLEDSAMYFCASRGDGSYEQYFGPGTRLTVT.

This clonotype appeared a few times. V gene TRBV29-1 combines with J gene TRBJ2-3; possible D gene TRBD1, 5 bases. CDR3 size: 14 residues. Looked up from germline, CDR1 is SQVTM and CDR2 is ANQGSEA. The V and J ends lost 1 base and 0 bases respectively, with 8 bases between them. The CDR3 sequence: CSVEGTPSTDTQYF. CDR3 coding DNA: TGCAGCGTTGAAGGGACACCTAGCACAGATACGCAGTATTTT.

This clonotype appeared a few times. The genes are TRBV5-1 and TRBJ2-7, with TRBD2 as a possible D gene (6 bases). The CDR3 is 12 residues long. Trimming left V 5 bases short and J 6 bases short, with 12 bases between. CDR1 is SGHRS and CDR2 is YFSETQ in the germline V gene. The CDR3 DNA reads TGCGCCAGCAGGGACGGCGGGACCGAGCAGTACTTC. Translated: CASRDGGTEQYF.

This clonotype showed up just a few times. The chain links TRBV29-1 to TRBJ1-2; no firm D call. The CDR3 is 13 residues long. Germline CDR1 reads SQVTM; CDR2 reads ANQGSEA. The V and J ends lost 4 bases and 3 bases respectively, with 12 bases between them. CDR3 in DNA: TGCAGCGTTGCCGACCGGGAGGACTATGGCTACACCTTC. Its translation is CSVADREDYGYTF.

V gene TRBV6-2 or TRBV6-3 combines with J gene TRBJ2-7; D is possibly TRBD2 (6 bases). Germline V gene data show CDR1 as MNHEY and CDR2 as SVGEGT. CDR3 size: 14 residues. Trimming removed 2 bases at V and 2 bases at J, with 10 bases between. DNA for the CDR3: TGTGCCAGCAGTTACCCCGGGAGCCCCTACGAGCAGTACTTC. Its translation: CASSYPGSPYEQYF.

This clonotype was observed a few times. The chain carries TRBV4-1 and TRBJ1-6, with 10 nucleotides matching TRBD1. The CDR3 consists of 16 residues. Germline loops: CDR1 MGHRA, CDR2 YSYEKL. V lost 1 base to trimming and J lost 8 bases; unmatched junction nucleotides: 5. CDR3 coding DNA: TGCGCCAGCAGCCAAGTGGTCGGGACAGGGGATTCACCCCTCCACTTT. Residues: CASSQVVGTGDSPLHF.

This clonotype was seen a few times. V and J are TRBV24-1 and TRBJ1-5, with D tentatively TRBD1 (6 bases). The ends were cut back, 1 base at V and 3 bases at J, with 15 bases in the middle. Per germline, CDR1 KGHDR and CDR2 SFDVKD. This CDR3 is built from 17 residues. The chain's CDR3 is CATSDFRGGADNQPQHF. DNA of the CDR3: TGTGCCACCAGTGATTTTCGTGGGGGGGCGGACAATCAGCCCCAGCATTTT.

This clonotype has just a few counts. The chain joins TRBV7-9 to TRBJ2-7; either TRBD1 or TRBD2 may supply D (5 bases each). CDR1 is SEHNR and CDR2 is FQNEAQ in the germline V gene (reference sequence). Trimming pared 5 bases from V and 6 bases from J, leaving 14 bases between. The length of the CDR3 is 13 residues. The CDR3 reads CASSQGSGTEQYF. CDR3 nucleotide sequence: TGTGCCAGCAGCCAAGGATCTGGGACCGAGCAGTACTTC.

This chain links TRBV10-3 with TRBJ2-7, with a possible D match to TRBD2 (5 bases). Germline V gives CDR1 ENHRY, CDR2 SYGVKD. The CDR3 sequence is 15 residues long. The V end was cut by 6 bases, the J end by 4 bases, with 19 bases between. CDR3 nucleotides: TGTGCCATCAGCCGTTCAGTAGGACGGGGTTACGAGCAGTACTTC. It is translated as CAISRSVGRGYEQYF.

V and J are TRBV27 and TRBJ2-5; no clear D. V lost 3 bases to trimming and J lost 4 bases, with 9 bases between them. The V gene's germline CDR1 is MNHEY and CDR2 SMNVEV (reference sequence). This CDR3 region has 13 residues. CDR3 coding DNA: TGTGCCAGCAGTTTCTACGATAGAGAGACCCAGTACTTC. It translates to CASSFYDRETQYF.

The gene calls are TRBV9 and TRBJ2-7, with D unclear. The CDR3 sequence is 15 residues long. The V and J ends lost 0 bases and 2 bases respectively, with 12 bases between them. Germline CDR1 reads SGDLS; CDR2 reads YYNGEE. CDR3 nucleotides: TGTGCCAGCAGCGTAGTACCGTACGGCCCCTACGAGCAGTACTTC. Its translation: CASSVVPYGPYEQYF.

V usage is TRBV12-3 or TRBV12-4 and J usage is TRBJ2-5; no reliable D call. The V end was cut by 4 bases, the J end by 6 bases, with 6 bases between. The CDR3 sequence is 11 residues long. CDR3 protein: CASSSLKTQYF. DNA for the CDR3: TGTGCCAGCAGTTCTCTGAAGACCCAGTACTTC.

This chain uses TRBV11-2 with TRBJ2-1; the match to TRBD2 covers 10 bases. Trimming removed 4 bases from V and 7 bases from J; junction bases left unmatched: 13. The germline V gene encodes CDR1 SGHAT and CDR2 FQNNGV. This CDR3 contains 17 residues. The CDR3 sequence: CASSSRAGLAGANEQFF. DNA for the CDR3: TGTGCCAGCAGCTCCCGGGCGGGGCTAGCGGGAGCTAATGAGCAGTTCTTC.